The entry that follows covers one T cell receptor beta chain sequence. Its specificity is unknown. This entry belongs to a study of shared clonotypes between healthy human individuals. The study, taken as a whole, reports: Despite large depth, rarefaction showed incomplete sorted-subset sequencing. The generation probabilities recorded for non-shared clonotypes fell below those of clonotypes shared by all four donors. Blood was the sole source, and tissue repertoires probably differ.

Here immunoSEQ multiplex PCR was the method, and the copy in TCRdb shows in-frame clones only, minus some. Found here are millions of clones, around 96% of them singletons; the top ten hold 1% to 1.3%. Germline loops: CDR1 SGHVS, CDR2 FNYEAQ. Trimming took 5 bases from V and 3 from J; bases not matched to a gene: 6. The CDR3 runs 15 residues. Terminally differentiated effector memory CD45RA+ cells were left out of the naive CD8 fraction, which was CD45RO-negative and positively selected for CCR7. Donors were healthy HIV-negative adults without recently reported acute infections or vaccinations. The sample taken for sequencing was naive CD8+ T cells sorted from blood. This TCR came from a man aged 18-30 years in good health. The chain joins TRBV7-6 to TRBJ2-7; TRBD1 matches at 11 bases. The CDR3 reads CASSVGDRGDYEQYF. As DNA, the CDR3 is TGTGCCAGCAGCGTTGGGGACAGGGGGGACTACGAGCAGTACTTC.